This T cell receptor (delta chain) came from a study of gamma-delta chains in newborns, infants, children. Study summary: Polyclonal expansion of innate γδ T cells after birth follows microbial exposure.

Germline CDR1 reads TSWWSYY; CDR2 reads QGS. CDR3 length equals 18 residues. V shed 1 base, J shed 0 bases, and the junction held 10 bases outside the gene matches. This clone has at least ten counts. TCRdb re-called the reads with CATT. The sample holds under 8,000 delta-chain clones, 2.1% seen once. The V call is TRDV1, the J call TRDJ1; 8 bases agree with TRDD3. The source material was blood. The clonotype was recovered from a child who was a newborn, infant or young child, either healthy, febrile or measles-vaccinated (not recorded which). CDR3 coding DNA: TGTGCTCTTGGGGAACAGGCGTACTGGGGGGAAGACACCGATAAACTCATCTTT. Residues: CALGEQAYWGEDTDKLIF.